Following are 27 T cell receptor beta chains from one sample sequenced in a study of regulatory T cells in long-lasting Graves disease. Regarding time point: newly diagnosed GD, antithyroid drugs for less than 3 months. The TCR library used RNA extracted from PBMCs. In building TCR beta libraries, iRepertoire HTBI primers were used together with Arm-PCR of CDR3 regions. MiXCR, applied by TCRdb to the multiplex PCR reads, yields one record per CDR3 protein. The top ten hold roughly 8.2% of the sample, which has about 500,000 distinct CDR3 sequences, 9.5% to 15% seen once. The same specimen was also included in a second study, on T cells in Graves' hyperthyroidism and ophthalmopathy.

The sample consisted of peripheral blood mononuclear cells (PBMCs), taken at new diagnosis, from a patient treated with antithyroid drugs. These receptors came from a woman between 25 and 40 years old with Graves disease.

A word on this clonotype: Germline and junction disagree at one end, which may indicate a read error. The genes are TRBV2 and TRBJ1-6; no clear D. The CDR3 totals 13 residues. Germline V gives CDR1 SNHLY, CDR2 FYNNEI. The CDR3 region is CAGSAVPNSPLHF. In nucleotides, the CDR3 is TGTGCCGGCAGTGCGGTCCCGAATTCACCCCTCCACTTT.

In its sample, this clonotype was seen many times. V gene TRBV15 combines with J gene TRBJ1-4; D ambiguous. The CDR3 length is 15 residues. Germline values: CDR1 LNHNV, CDR2 YYDKDF (reference sequence). V was pared by 3 bases and J by 3 bases, with 11 bases between. The CDR3 here is CATSSGWNPNEKLFF. DNA of the CDR3: TGTGCCACCAGCAGTGGGTGGAACCCTAATGAAAAACTGTTTTTT.

There are many counts of this clonotype. The chain has TRBV11-2 and TRBJ1-1; D perhaps matches TRBD1 (6 bases). Per germline, CDR1 SGHAT and CDR2 FQNNGV. The CDR3 runs 17 residues. V was shortened by 6 bases and J by 0 bases, with 20 bases between the two germline ends. The CDR3 DNA is TGTGCCAGCAGTATCGGCGGGGGCCCCGCTATGAACACTGAAGCTTTCTTT. Protein: CASSIGGGPAMNTEAFF.

Ten or more counts support this clonotype. The V and J genes are TRBV7-2 and TRBJ1-2; maybe TRBD1 (6 bases). The CDR3 is 15 amino acids. CDR1 is SGHTA and CDR2 is FQGNSA in the germline V gene. V lost 0 bases, J lost 7 bases, and 15 bases lay in between. CDR3 residues: CASSLAYRERSGYTF. The DNA for the CDR3 is TGTGCCAGCAGCTTAGCGTACAGGGAAAGAAGTGGCTACACCTTC. Full variable domain (rest looked up from reference TRBV7-2 and TRBJ1-2): GAGVSQSPSNKVTEKGKDVELRCDPISGHTALYWYRQSLGQGLEFLIYFQGNSAPDKSGLPSDRFSAERTGGSVSTLTIQRTQQEDSAVYLCASSLAYRERSGYTFGSGTRLTVV.

The table lists this clonotype with many counts. The CDR3 nucleotides read TGTGCCAGCAGTTTACTGCCCGGGAAGCAGTACTTC. This gives the protein CASSLLPGKQYF. The chain carries TRBV28 and TRBJ2-7; D possibly corresponds to TRBD2 (5 bases). Germline V lookup: CDR1 MDHEN, CDR2 SYDVKM. Trimming left V 2 bases short and J 8 bases short, with 10 bases between. The CDR3 loop spans 12 amino acids.

This clonotype was picked up a small number of times. V gene TRBV7-9 combines with J gene TRBJ2-1, with a possible D match to TRBD2 (6 bases). The CDR3 contains 15 residues. Trimming cost V 1 base and J 5 bases, with 12 bases left between them. Per germline, CDR1 SEHNR and CDR2 FQNEAQ (reference sequence). As DNA, the CDR3 is TGTGCCAGCAGCTTAGGGGCTAGCGTCCACAATGAGCAGTTCTTC. It encodes CASSLGASVHNEQFF.

This clonotype was seen many times. V gene TRBV7-2 combines with J gene TRBJ2-5; the D gene is possibly TRBD2 (7 bases). The V and J ends lost 5 bases and 2 bases respectively, with 12 bases between them. Germline CDR1 reads SGHTA; CDR2 reads FQGNSA. The CDR3 length is 14 residues. The CDR3 sequence: CASSNAGAQETQYF. For the CDR3, the DNA is TGTGCCAGCAGCAACGCGGGGGCGCAAGAGACCCAGTACTTC.

This clonotype was seen repeatedly, ten times or more. The chain combines TRBV5-1 with TRBJ1-4; D is unclear. CDR1 SGHRS and CDR2 YFSETQ come from the germline V gene. The CDR3 totals 15 residues. V dropped 0 bases and J dropped 0 bases, with 6 bases sitting between them. The CDR3 sequence: CASSLDPATNEKLFF. CDR3 DNA: TGCGCCAGCAGCTTGGACCCGGCAACTAATGAAAAACTGTTTTTT.

This clonotype was recorded many times. In nucleotides, the CDR3 is TGCGCCAGCAGCCGTGCGCCGGGACAGGGGACCTATGGCTACACCTTC. Protein product: CASSRAPGQGTYGYTF. This chain connects TRBV5-1 to TRBJ1-2; 10 positions agree with TRBD1. Germline loops: CDR1 SGHRS, CDR2 YFSETQ. The CDR3 runs to 16 residues. V lost 4 bases, J lost 4 bases, and 10 bases stayed unmatched.

This clonotype has at least ten counts. V usage is TRBV2 and J usage is TRBJ2-4, with D possibly being TRBD1 or TRBD2 (5 bases each). V was pared by 0 bases and J by 3 bases, with 12 bases between. The CDR3 spans 16 residues. Germline V CDR1 and CDR2: SNHLY, FYNNEI. CDR3 nucleotides: TGTGCCAGCAGTGAAGCGTGGGGGTTTGACAAAAACATTCAGTACTTC. It yields the protein CASSEAWGFDKNIQYF.

This clonotype was seen many times. This chain joins TRBV20-1 and TRBJ1-1; 7 bases align to TRBD1. The V gene's germline CDR1 is DFQATT and CDR2 SNEGSKA (reference sequence). J gave up 6 bases and V 3 bases, and 4 bases lay outside the gene matches. The CDR3 sequence is 12 residues long. The chain's CDR3 is CSASTGEAEAFF. The CDR3 nucleotides read TGCAGTGCTAGTACAGGGGAGGCTGAAGCTTTCTTT.

The sample holds a few counts of this clonotype. The chain employs TRBV20-1 and TRBJ1-5; TRBD1 might be the D (5 bases). Trimming took off 1 base at V and 2 bases at J, with 18 bases between the two ends. The CDR3 contains 17 residues. The V gene's germline CDR1 is DFQATT and CDR2 SNEGSKA (reference sequence). The CDR3 is CSARASRGAGGNQPQHF. CDR3 in DNA: TGCAGTGCTAGAGCGTCGCGGGGCGCCGGGGGCAATCAGCCCCAGCATTTT.

Remarks on this clonotype: This sequence is one base from a far larger clone and is likely a read error. The V and J genes are TRBV11-1 and TRBJ2-7; D unresolved. The V end was cut by 7 bases, the J end by 0 bases, with 13 bases between. CDR1 SGHAT and CDR2 FQDESV come from the germline V gene (reference sequence). This CDR3 comprises 14 residues. This CDR3 reads CASMQNPTSYEQYF. CDR3 DNA: TGTGCCAGCATGCAAAACCCCACCTCCTACGAGCAGTACTTC.

In the case of this clonotype: A single base separates this from a much larger clone, so it may be a read error. The rearrangement links TRBV27 to TRBJ2-1; D gene ambiguous. The V end lost 8 bases, the J end lost 6 bases, and 11 bases lay between the germline ends. In germline, CDR1 is MNHEY, CDR2 SMNVEV (reference sequence). CDR3 length equals 12 residues. CDR3 protein: CASGIICNEQFF. The CDR3 DNA follows: TGTGCCAGCGGGATTATCTGCAATGAGCAGTTCTTC.

Worth noting for this clonotype: A much bigger clone sits one base away, suggesting this may be a read error. The gene calls are TRBV27 and TRBJ2-7; D may be TRBD1 (6 bases). The CDR3 sequence is 14 residues long. The germline V and J ends were trimmed by 6 bases and 4 bases, with 16 bases remaining between them. From germline, CDR1 is MNHEY and CDR2 SMNVEV (reference sequence). In DNA form, the CDR3 reads TGTGCCAGCAGGAGAACAGGGCCGATATACGAGCAGTACTTC. The encoded protein is CASRRTGPIYEQYF.

The chain combines TRBV15 with TRBJ1-1; 9 nucleotides agree with TRBD1. With V trimmed by 6 bases and J by 4 bases, 9 bases remained unmatched. The CDR3 sequence is 15 residues long. CDR1 is LNHNV and CDR2 is YYDKDF in the germline V gene (reference sequence). The CDR3 DNA follows: TGTGCCACCAGGAGGGGGACAGGGATGTTCACTGAAGCTTTCTTT. Its protein is CATRRGTGMFTEAFF.

This clonotype was seen ten or more times. The rearrangement links TRBV28 to TRBJ2-7, with D perhaps TRBD1 or TRBD2 (5 bases each). The V gene's germline CDR1 is MDHEN and CDR2 SYDVKM. The ends were cut back, 4 bases at V and 2 bases at J, with 12 bases in the middle. The CDR3 contains 14 residues. CDR3 DNA sequence: TGTGCCAGCAGTTCCGGGACGGCGACCTACGAGCAGTACTTC. It encodes CASSSGTATYEQYF.

This clonotype has at least ten counts. The chain recombines TRBV5-1 with TRBJ2-7; D perhaps matches TRBD2 (5 bases). The length of the CDR3 is 16 residues. Trimming cost V 4 bases and J 7 bases, with 24 bases left between them. Per the germline V gene, CDR1 is SGHRS and CDR2 is YFSETQ. The CDR3 DNA sequence: TGCGCCAGCAGCCCGTCTCCGGCGGCACAATCGGGGGAGCAGTACTTC. As protein: CASSPSPAAQSGEQYF.

This clonotype has ten or more counts. V and J are TRBV10-3 and TRBJ2-1, with 13 nucleotides matching TRBD2. J gave up 5 bases and V 6 bases, and 10 bases lay outside the gene matches. Germline V gene data show CDR1 as ENHRY and CDR2 as SYGVKD. The CDR3 is made up of 17 amino acids. The CDR3 DNA reads as TGTGCCATCAGGAAGACTAGCGGGAGGAGACACGACAATGAGCAGTTCTTC. It is translated as CAIRKTSGRRHDNEQFF.

Ten or more counts support this clonotype. V gene TRBV30 combines with J gene TRBJ1-5; no clear D gene. The germline V gene encodes CDR1 GTSNPN and CDR2 SVGIG (reference sequence). CDR3 length: 15 amino acids. Trimming took 0 bases from V and 2 from J, leaving 11 bases between them. The CDR3 bases are TGTGCCTGGAGTGTTGGTGATGGCGGCAATCAGCCCCAGCATTTT. Residues: CAWSVGDGGNQPQHF.

This clonotype showed up many times. The chain has TRBV30 and TRBJ2-7; D is perhaps TRBD1 (5 bases). Germline CDR1 GTSNPN, CDR2 SVGIG (reference sequence). The V gene lost 1 base and the J gene lost 3 bases, with 13 bases spanning the gap. CDR3 length: 14 residues. The DNA of the CDR3 is TGTGCCTGGAGTGAACAGGTTTTAGTCTACGAGCAGTACTTC. This translates into CAWSEQVLVYEQYF.

This clonotype was observed at least ten times. The V call is TRBV7-2, the J call TRBJ2-1; D gene ambiguous. The V gene's germline CDR1 is SGHTA and CDR2 FQGNSA. There are 13 residues in the CDR3. Trimming pared 3 bases from V and 6 bases from J, leaving 9 bases between. In DNA form, the CDR3 reads TGTGCCAGCAGCTTGAGCATAGGCAATGAGCAGTTCTTC. This encodes CASSLSIGNEQFF.

This clonotype was counted ten times or more. The V call is TRBV30, the J call TRBJ2-4, with 10 bases fitting TRBD2. V dropped 6 bases and J dropped 1; count of bases not matched to a gene: 6. The CDR3 has 15 amino acids. In germline, CDR1 is GTSNPN, CDR2 SVGIG (reference sequence). CDR3 sequence (DNA): TGTGCCTGTTTAGCGGGAGGAAGCGCCAAAAACATTCAGTACTTC. Protein sequence: CACLAGGSAKNIQYF.

This clonotype was detected ten times or more. The chain recombines TRBV15 with TRBJ1-3; D may be TRBD1 (5 bases). The V and J ends lost 5 bases and 0 bases respectively, with 11 bases between them. The germline gives CDR1 LNHNV, CDR2 YYDKDF (reference sequence). CDR3 length equals 15 residues. The CDR3 reads CATSWGRNSGNTIYF. The CDR3, as DNA: TGTGCCACCAGCTGGGGACGGAACTCTGGAAACACCATATATTTT.

Notes on this clonotype: Being one base from a much bigger clone, this may be a read error. This rearrangement joins TRBV9 to TRBJ1-5; D unclear. Trimming pared 0 bases from V and 2 bases from J, leaving 6 bases between. In germline, CDR1 is SGDLS, CDR2 YYNGEE. The CDR3 extends over 14 amino acids. CDR3 region: CASSVGWGNQPQHF. For the CDR3, the DNA is TGTGCCAGCAGCGTAGGTTGGGGCAATCAGCCCCAGCATTTT.

About this clonotype: A much larger clone lies a single base off, so this may be a read error. The J gene is TRBJ2-3, the V gene TRBV6-5; TRBD2 agrees at 12 bases. This CDR3 region has 15 residues. Germline V lookup: CDR1 MNHEY, CDR2 SVGAGI. The CDR3 here is CAGSWTSGIGDTQYF. In nucleotides, the CDR3 is TGTGCCGGCAGTTGGACTAGCGGGATAGGAGATACGCAGTATTTT.

This clonotype was recorded many times. V usage is TRBV12-3 or TRBV12-4 and J usage is TRBJ1-3; D is uncertain. CDR3 size: 14 residues. Trimming took off 6 bases at V and 4 bases at J, with 13 bases between the two ends. The CDR3 protein is CASRFGDEGNTIYF. DNA of the CDR3: TGTGCCAGCAGATTTGGAGACGAAGGAAACACCATATATTTT.